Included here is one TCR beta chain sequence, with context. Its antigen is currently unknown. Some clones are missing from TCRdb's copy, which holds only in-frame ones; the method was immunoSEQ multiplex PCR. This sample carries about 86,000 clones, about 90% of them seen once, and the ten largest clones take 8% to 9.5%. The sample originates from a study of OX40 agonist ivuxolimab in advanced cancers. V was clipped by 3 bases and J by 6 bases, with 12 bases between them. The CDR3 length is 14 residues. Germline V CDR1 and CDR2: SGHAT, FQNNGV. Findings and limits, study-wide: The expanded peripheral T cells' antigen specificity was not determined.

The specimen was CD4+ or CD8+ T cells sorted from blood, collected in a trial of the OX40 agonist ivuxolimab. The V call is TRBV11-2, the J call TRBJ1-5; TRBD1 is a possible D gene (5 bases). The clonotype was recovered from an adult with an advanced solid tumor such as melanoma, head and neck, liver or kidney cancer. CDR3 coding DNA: TGTGCCAGCAGCTTCCAGGGACCGGGTCAGCCCCAGCATTTT. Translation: CASSFQGPGQPQHF.